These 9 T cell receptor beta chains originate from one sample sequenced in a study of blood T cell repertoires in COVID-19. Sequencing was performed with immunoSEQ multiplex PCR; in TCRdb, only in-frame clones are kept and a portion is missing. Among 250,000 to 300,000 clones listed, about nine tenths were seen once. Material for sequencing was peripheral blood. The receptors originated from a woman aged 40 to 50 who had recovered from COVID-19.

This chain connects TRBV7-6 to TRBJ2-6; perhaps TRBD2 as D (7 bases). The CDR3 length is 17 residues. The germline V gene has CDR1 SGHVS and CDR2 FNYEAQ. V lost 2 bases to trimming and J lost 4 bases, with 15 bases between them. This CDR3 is CASSLTLGGLGANVLTF. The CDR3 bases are TGTGCCAGCAGCTTAACCTTGGGGGGGCTGGGGGCCAACGTCCTGACTTTC.

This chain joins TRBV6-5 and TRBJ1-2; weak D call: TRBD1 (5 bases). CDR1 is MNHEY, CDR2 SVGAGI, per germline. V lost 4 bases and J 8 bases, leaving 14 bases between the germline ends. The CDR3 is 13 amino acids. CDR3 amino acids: CASSFRVSSGYTF. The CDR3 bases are TGTGCCAGCAGTTTCAGGGTTTCGTCCGGCTACACCTTC.

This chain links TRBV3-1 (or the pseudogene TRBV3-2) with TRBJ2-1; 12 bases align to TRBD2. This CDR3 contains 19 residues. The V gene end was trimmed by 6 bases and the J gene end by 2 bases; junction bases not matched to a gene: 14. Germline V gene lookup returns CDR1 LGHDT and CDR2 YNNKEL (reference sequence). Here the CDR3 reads CASSLRLAGAVPPYNEQFF. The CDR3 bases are TGTGCCAGCAGTCTAAGACTAGCGGGAGCTGTCCCCCCCTACAATGAGCAGTTCTTC.

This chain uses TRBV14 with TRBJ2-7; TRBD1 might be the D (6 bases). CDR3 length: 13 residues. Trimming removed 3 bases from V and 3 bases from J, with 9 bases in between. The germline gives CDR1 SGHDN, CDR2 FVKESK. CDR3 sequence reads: CASSHTDSYEQYF. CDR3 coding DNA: TGTGCCAGCAGCCACACGGACAGCTACGAGCAGTACTTC.

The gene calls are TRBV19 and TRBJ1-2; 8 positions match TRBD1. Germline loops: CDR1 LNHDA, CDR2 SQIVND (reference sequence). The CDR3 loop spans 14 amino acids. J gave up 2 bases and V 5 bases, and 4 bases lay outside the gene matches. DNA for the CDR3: TGTGCCAGTAGTCACGGACAGGGAAACTATGGCTACACCTTC. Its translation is CASSHGQGNYGYTF.

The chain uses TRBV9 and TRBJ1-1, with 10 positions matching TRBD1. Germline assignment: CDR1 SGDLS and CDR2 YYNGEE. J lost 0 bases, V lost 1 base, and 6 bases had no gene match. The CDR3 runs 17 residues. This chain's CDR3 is CASSVTPTGGLNTEAFF. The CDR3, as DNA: TGTGCCAGCAGCGTAACCCCGACAGGGGGCCTGAACACTGAAGCTTTCTTT.

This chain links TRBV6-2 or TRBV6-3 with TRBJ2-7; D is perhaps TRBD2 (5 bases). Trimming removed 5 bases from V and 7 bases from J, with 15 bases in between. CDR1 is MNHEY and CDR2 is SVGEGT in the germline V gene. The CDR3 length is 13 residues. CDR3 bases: TGTGCCAGCAGTAAGGACGGGGTGAGGGAGCAGTACTTC. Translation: CASSKDGVREQYF.

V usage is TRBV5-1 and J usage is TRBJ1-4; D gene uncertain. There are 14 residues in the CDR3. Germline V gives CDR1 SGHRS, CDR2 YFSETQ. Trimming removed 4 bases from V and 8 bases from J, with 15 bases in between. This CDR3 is CASSLAPDGEKLFF. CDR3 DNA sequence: TGCGCCAGCAGCCTAGCTCCTGATGGGGAAAAACTGTTTTTT.

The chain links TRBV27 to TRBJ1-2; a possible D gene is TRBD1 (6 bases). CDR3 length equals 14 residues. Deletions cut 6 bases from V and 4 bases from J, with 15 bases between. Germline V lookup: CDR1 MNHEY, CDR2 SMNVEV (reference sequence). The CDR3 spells CASSNLQGSYGYTF. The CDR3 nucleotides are TGTGCCAGCAGCAATCTACAGGGTTCCTATGGCTACACCTTC.